Following are 14 T cell receptor beta chains from one sample sequenced in a study of beta chain features in type 1 diabetes. Since all of the isolated RNA was reverse transcribed, expressed TCRB transcripts were what got sequenced. TCRdb's table, derived via immunoSEQ multiplex PCR, lists solely in-frame clones and lacks some. The sample yields about 330,000 clones, approximately 9.9% seen once. Sequencing was done on a sample of naive CD4+ T cells from blood. The source of these receptors is a woman in her thirties in good health.

This sequence joins TRBV7-9 and TRBJ2-7; 10 nucleotides agree with TRBD2. Germline V gene sequence: CDR1 SEHNR, CDR2 FQNEAQ (reference sequence). The CDR3 loop spans 17 amino acids. The V segment lost 5 bases and the J segment 6 bases; nucleotides outside the gene matches: 16. DNA of the CDR3: TGTGCCAGCAGCCTAGTACGGGGCGAGCGGGAGGGCCTCGAGCAGTACTTC. This gives the protein CASSLVRGEREGLEQYF.

This clone was recorded a few times. This chain uses TRBV18 with TRBJ2-7; 10 bases line up with TRBD1. Unmatched junction bases numbered 5, after V lost 3 bases and J lost 6 bases. The CDR3 consists of 14 residues. Germline-derived CDR1 and CDR2 are KGHSH and LQKENI. DNA for the CDR3: TGTGCCAGCTCACCGCCGGGACAGGGGACCGAGCAGTACTTC. This codes for CASSPPGQGTEQYF.

This clone was counted a few times. This chain connects TRBV4-3 to TRBJ2-1; 10 nucleotides match TRBD2. Germline-derived CDR1 and CDR2 are LGHNA and YSLEER. The J segment lost 9 bases and the V segment lost 0 bases, leaving 11 bases of the junction unmatched. The CDR3 runs to 17 residues. The CDR3 region is CASSQEGSGRGGGEQFF. CDR3 bases: TGCGCCAGCAGCCAAGAAGGGAGCGGGAGGGGGGGTGGTGAGCAGTTCTTC.

The chain links TRBV6-1 to TRBJ2-5, with TRBD2 matching 11 bases. Germline assignment: CDR1 MNHNS and CDR2 SASEGT. This CDR3 comprises 14 residues. The V and J ends lost 5 bases and 7 bases, in that order; junction bases with no gene match: 6. The CDR3 DNA reads TGTGCCAGCAGTTCAGTAGCGGGAGGGGTGACCCAGTACTTC. It translates to CASSSVAGGVTQYF.

This clone has a handful of counts. V usage is TRBV7-3 and J usage is TRBJ2-1, with D possibly matching TRBD1 (7 bases). This CDR3 is built from 14 residues. V lost 5 bases and J lost 9, with 17 bases in between. Germline V gene data show CDR1 as SGHTA and CDR2 as FQGTGA. CDR3 amino acids: CASSPGGNRPEQFF. The CDR3 nucleotides read TGTGCCAGCAGCCCAGGGGGGAATCGGCCTGAGCAGTTCTTC.

The chain employs TRBV5-1 and TRBJ2-7, with TRBD1 matching 7 bases. Per germline, CDR1 SGHRS and CDR2 YFSETQ. V dropped 4 bases and J dropped 3; count of bases not matched to a gene: 7. This CDR3 has 14 residues. As DNA, the CDR3 is TGCGCCAGCAGCACGATGACAGGGAGCTACGAGCAGTACTTC. This encodes CASSTMTGSYEQYF.

This clone was seen a handful of times. The V call is TRBV4-1, the J call TRBJ2-5; D is perhaps TRBD1 (6 bases). Germline CDR1 is MGHRA and CDR2 is YSYEKL. This CDR3 comprises 14 residues. V gave up 4 bases and J gave up 2 bases, with 11 bases separating them. CDR3 region: CASSPGQVQETQYF. The CDR3 DNA sequence: TGCGCCAGCAGCCCGGGACAAGTACAAGAGACCCAGTACTTC.

The DNA for the CDR3 is TGTGCCAGCAGTTTCCGGGCGATAGCGGGAGAGGCCTACAATGAGCAGTTCTTC. Protein: CASSFRAIAGEAYNEQFF. The rearrangement links TRBV27 to TRBJ2-1; 9 nucleotides line up with TRBD2. Germline assignment: CDR1 MNHEY and CDR2 SMNVEV (reference sequence). The CDR3 length is 18 residues. V gave up 3 bases and J gave up 2 bases; unmatched junction bases: 11.

In this sample, this clone turned up a few times. This CDR3 reads CASRSDSRQYF. For the CDR3, the DNA is TGTGCCAGCAGGAGTGACTCCCGACAGTACTTC. The rearrangement uses TRBV28 and TRBJ2-5, with unresolved D. CDR1 and CDR2 from the germline V gene are MDHEN and SYDVKM. CDR3 size: 11 residues. Trimming cost V 6 bases and J 11 bases, with 13 bases left between them.

The chain employs TRBV28 and TRBJ2-5, with 8 positions matching TRBD2. After removal of 5 bases from V and 5 bases from J, the junction contained 16 bases not matched to a gene. This CDR3 region has 17 residues. The germline V gene encodes CDR1 MDHEN and CDR2 SYDVKM. CDR3 region: CASSGDSGREVRETQYF. The CDR3, as DNA: TGTGCCAGCAGTGGCGACTCCGGGCGGGAGGTTCGGGAGACCCAGTACTTC.

The rearrangement uses TRBV30 and TRBJ2-1; a weak D match, TRBD2 (6 bases). There are 14 residues in the CDR3. Looked up from germline, CDR1 is GTSNPN and CDR2 is SVGIG (reference sequence). Trimming left V 2 bases short and J 5 bases short, with 13 bases between. The CDR3 DNA reads TGTGCCTGGAGTCGGACGGGAGTCGACAATGAGCAGTTCTTC. Protein product: CAWSRTGVDNEQFF.

This clone was found a few times. The chain carries TRBV27 and TRBJ2-7, with D uncertain. The V end was cut by 5 bases, the J end by 0 bases, with 8 bases between. CDR3 length: 13 amino acids. Per germline, CDR1 MNHEY and CDR2 SMNVEV (reference sequence). CDR3 nucleotide sequence: TGTGCCAGCAGTCCCCACAGCTCCTACGAGCAGTACTTC. Protein product: CASSPHSSYEQYF.

This clone was counted only a few times. V and J are TRBV6-1 and TRBJ2-5; a possible D gene is TRBD2 (5 bases). Germline V gives CDR1 MNHNS, CDR2 SASEGT. CDR3 length: 15 residues. With 5 bases removed from V and 5 bases from J, the gap between germline ends came to 18 bases. The CDR3 sequence: CASSLESGNWETQYF. Here the CDR3 DNA reads TGTGCCAGCAGTTTGGAGAGCGGTAATTGGGAGACCCAGTACTTC.

V gene TRBV11-2 combines with J gene TRBJ2-6; no clear D gene. CDR3 length equals 14 residues. Trimming left V 5 bases short and J 0 bases short, with 5 bases between. From germline, CDR1 is SGHAT and CDR2 FQNNGV. The CDR3 DNA sequence: TGTGCCAGCAGCCCTAGCTCTGGGGCCAACGTCCTGACTTTC. Amino acid sequence: CASSPSSGANVLTF.